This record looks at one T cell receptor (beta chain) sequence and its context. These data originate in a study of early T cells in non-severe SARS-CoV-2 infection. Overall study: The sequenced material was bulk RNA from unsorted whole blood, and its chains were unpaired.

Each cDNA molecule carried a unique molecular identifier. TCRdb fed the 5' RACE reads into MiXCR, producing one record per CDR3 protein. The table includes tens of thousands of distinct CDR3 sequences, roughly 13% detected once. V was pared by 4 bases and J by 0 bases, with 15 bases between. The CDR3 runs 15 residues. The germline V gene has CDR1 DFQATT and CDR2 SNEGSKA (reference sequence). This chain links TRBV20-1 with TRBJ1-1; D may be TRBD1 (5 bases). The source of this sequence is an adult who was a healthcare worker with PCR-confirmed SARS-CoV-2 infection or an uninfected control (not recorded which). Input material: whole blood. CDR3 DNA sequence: TGCAGTGCTAAGCTTCAAGGGGTAATGAACACTGAAGCTTTCTTT. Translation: CSAKLQGVMNTEAFF.